Below, 10 T cell receptor beta chains from the same sample are listed, as sequenced in a study of patients and donors after allogeneic stem cell transplantation. A single record per CDR3 protein comes from TCRdb applying MiXCR to the RT-PCR reads. Counted here are over 150,000 distinct CDR3 sequences, over 25% occurring once; the ten biggest clones make up 2.5% to 3.5%. The sequenced sample consisted of blood, either unsorted or a sorted T cell fraction (not recorded which). Receptor source: a human donor who was either an allogeneic HSCT recipient or a stem cell or donor lymphocyte infusion donor (not recorded which). It is not recorded whose cells these are; they may come from a transplant donor.

This clonotype was detected a few times. V gene TRBV5-6 combines with J gene TRBJ2-7; D is possibly TRBD1 (6 bases). This CDR3 contains 13 residues. The germline gives CDR1 SGHDT, CDR2 YYEEEE. The ends were cut back, 3 bases at V and 3 bases at J, with 10 bases in the middle. The CDR3 here is CASSSGTIYEQYF. The CDR3 nucleotides are TGTGCCAGCAGCTCCGGGACAATCTACGAGCAGTACTTC. Based on the CDR3 plus reference TRBV5-6 and TRBJ2-7, the full variable domain is DAGVTQSPTHLIKTRGQQVTLRCSPKSGHDTVSWYQQALGQGPQFIFQYYEEEERQRGNFPDRFSGHQFPNYSSELNVNALLLGDSALYLCASSSGTIYEQYFGPGTRLTVT.

This clonotype was recorded once. The rearrangement uses TRBV29-1 and TRBJ2-1, with 15 bases lining up with TRBD2. V lost 3 bases to trimming and J lost 7 bases; unmatched junction nucleotides: 1. CDR1 is SQVTM, CDR2 ANQGSEA, per germline. This CDR3 comprises 14 residues. The CDR3 is CSVEGLAGGNEQFF. As DNA, the CDR3 is TGCAGCGTTGAGGGACTAGCGGGAGGTAATGAGCAGTTCTTC.

In regard to this clonotype: A much larger clone lies one base from this, so it may be a read error. The rearrangement joins TRBV12-3 or TRBV12-4 to TRBJ1-5; D unclear. The CDR3 loop spans 14 amino acids. CDR3 in amino acids: CASSLDGGEQPQRF. Here the CDR3 DNA reads TGTGCCAGCAGTTTAGACGGAGGAGAGCAGCCCCAGCGTTTT.

The table lists this clonotype with a few counts. The CDR3 DNA reads TGCAGTGCCGAGCGGATCGAGTACAATGAGCAGTTCTTC. It yields the protein CSAERIEYNEQFF. J is TRBJ2-1 and V is TRBV20-1, with a tentative D call TRBD2 (5 bases). CDR3 length: 13 residues. Trimming left V 6 bases short and J 4 bases short, with 13 bases between. The germline gives CDR1 DFQATT, CDR2 SNEGSKA (reference sequence).

V usage is TRBV3-1 and J usage is TRBJ2-1; 7 bases fit TRBD2. The germline gives CDR1 LGHDT, CDR2 YNNKEL (reference sequence). V trimming: 0 bases; J trimming: 4 bases; junction bases outside the gene matches: 9. The CDR3 runs to 17 residues. CDR3 region: CASSQDLRLAEYNEQFF. The CDR3 DNA is TGTGCCAGCAGCCAAGATCTGCGACTAGCTGAGTACAATGAGCAGTTCTTC.

This clonotype was seen only a few times. The chain recombines TRBV27 with TRBJ2-2; 14 bases line up with TRBD2. Germline values: CDR1 MNHEY, CDR2 SMNVEV (reference sequence). The CDR3 spans 16 residues. J was trimmed by 9 bases and V by 7 bases; bases with no gene match: 10. The CDR3 is CASTRGTSGGRRELFF. The CDR3 DNA sequence: TGTGCCAGCACCCGCGGGACTAGCGGGGGACGTAGGGAGCTGTTTTTT.

This clonotype showed up just a few times. The chain combines TRBV5-1 with TRBJ2-3; TRBD2 agrees at 8 bases. Germline CDR1 reads SGHRS; CDR2 reads YFSETQ. After removal of 4 bases from V and 2 bases from J, the junction contained 6 bases not matched to a gene. There are 15 residues in the CDR3. This CDR3 is CASSGSGSPTDTQYF. CDR3 bases: TGCGCCAGCAGCGGGAGCGGGAGCCCCACAGATACGCAGTATTTT.

In DNA form, the CDR3 reads TGCGCCAGCAGCTTGGCGACAGGGTTATTCCAAGAGACCCAGTACTTC. Translating it yields CASSLATGLFQETQYF. This sequence joins TRBV5-1 and TRBJ2-5; 7 positions agree with TRBD1. Germline V CDR1 and CDR2: SGHRS, YFSETQ. Trimming cost V 0 bases and J 1 base; bases outside gene matches: 6. The CDR3 is 16 residues long.

This clonotype came up once. The chain employs TRBV15 and TRBJ2-4, with 7 bases identical to TRBD2. Trimming took 9 bases from V and 0 from J; bases not matched to a gene: 2. CDR3 size: 13 residues. In germline, CDR1 is LNHNV, CDR2 YYDKDF (reference sequence). CDR3 region: CATGLVAKNIQYF. In DNA form, the CDR3 reads TGTGCCACAGGACTAGTAGCCAAAAACATTCAGTACTTC.

In this sample, this clonotype turned up a few times. The genes are TRBV27 and TRBJ2-7; the match to TRBD2 covers 8 bases. The CDR3 contains 16 residues. CDR1 and CDR2 (germline): MNHEY, SMNVEV (reference sequence). The V segment lost 2 bases and the J segment 0 bases; nucleotides outside the gene matches: 6. The CDR3: CASSLRGLGSSYEQYF. CDR3 nucleotide sequence: TGTGCCAGCAGTTTACGGGGACTAGGCAGCTCCTACGAGCAGTACTTC.